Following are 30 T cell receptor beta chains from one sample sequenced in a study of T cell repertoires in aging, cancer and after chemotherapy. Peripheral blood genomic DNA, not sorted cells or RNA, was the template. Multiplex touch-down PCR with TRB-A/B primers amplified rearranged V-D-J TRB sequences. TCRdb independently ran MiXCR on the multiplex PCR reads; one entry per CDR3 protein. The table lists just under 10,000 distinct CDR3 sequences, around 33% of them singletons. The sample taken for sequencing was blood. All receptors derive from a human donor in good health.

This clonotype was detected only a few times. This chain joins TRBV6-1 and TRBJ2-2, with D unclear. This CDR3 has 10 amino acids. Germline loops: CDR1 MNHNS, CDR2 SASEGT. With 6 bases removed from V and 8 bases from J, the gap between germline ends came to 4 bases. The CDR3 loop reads CASRQGELFF. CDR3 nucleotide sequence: TGTGCCAGCAGGCAGGGGGAGCTGTTTTTT.

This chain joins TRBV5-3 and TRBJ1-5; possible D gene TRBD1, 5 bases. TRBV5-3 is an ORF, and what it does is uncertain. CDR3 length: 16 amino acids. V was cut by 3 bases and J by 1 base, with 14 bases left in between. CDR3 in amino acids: CARSYPGRGSNQPQHF. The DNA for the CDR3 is TGTGCCAGAAGCTATCCAGGGCGGGGGAGCAATCAGCCCCAGCATTTT.

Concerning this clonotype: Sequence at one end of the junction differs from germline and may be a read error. CDR3 region: CANSSTWTSPTDTQYF. CDR3 DNA: TGTGCCAACAGCTCGACATGGACTAGCCCCACAGATACGCAGTATTTT. This chain uses TRBV5-4 with TRBJ2-3; TRBD2 agrees at 8 bases. The CDR3 covers 16 residues. The V gene's germline CDR1 is SGHNT and CDR2 YYREEE (reference sequence). The complete variable domain, with remaining parts taken from reference TRBV5-4 and TRBJ2-3, reads ETGVTQSPTHLIKTRGQQVTLRCSSQSGHNTVSWYQQALGQGPQFIFQYYREEENGRGNFPPRFSGLQFPNYSSELNVNALELDDSALYLCANSSTWTSPTDTQYFGPGTRLTVL.

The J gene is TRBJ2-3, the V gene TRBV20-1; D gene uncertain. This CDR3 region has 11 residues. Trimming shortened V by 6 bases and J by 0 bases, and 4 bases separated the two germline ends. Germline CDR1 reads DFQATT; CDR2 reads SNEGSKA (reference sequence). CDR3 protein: CSAPSTDTQYF. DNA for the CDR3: TGCAGTGCCCCGAGCACAGATACGCAGTATTTT.

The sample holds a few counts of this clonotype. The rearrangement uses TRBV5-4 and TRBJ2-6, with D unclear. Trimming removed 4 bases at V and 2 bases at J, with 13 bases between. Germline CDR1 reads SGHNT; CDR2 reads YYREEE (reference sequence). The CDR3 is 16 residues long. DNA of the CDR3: TGTGCCAGCAGCCCAAGCCCCCTCCCTGGGGCCAACGTCCTGACTTTC. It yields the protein CASSPSPLPGANVLTF.

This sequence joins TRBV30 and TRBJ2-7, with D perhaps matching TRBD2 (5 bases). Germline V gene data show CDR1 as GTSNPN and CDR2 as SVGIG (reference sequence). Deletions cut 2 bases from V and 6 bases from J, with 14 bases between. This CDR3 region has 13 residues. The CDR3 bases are TGTGCCTGGAGTAGCGGACCCCGCGTCGAGCAGTACTTC. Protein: CAWSSGPRVEQYF.

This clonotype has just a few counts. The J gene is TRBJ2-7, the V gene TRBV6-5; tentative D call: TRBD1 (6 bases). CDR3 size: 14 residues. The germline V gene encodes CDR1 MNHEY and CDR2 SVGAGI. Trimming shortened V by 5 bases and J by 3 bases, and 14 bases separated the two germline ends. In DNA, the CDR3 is TGTGCCAGCAGTAAGGGGGTCCAGTACTACGAGCAGTACTTC. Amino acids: CASSKGVQYYEQYF.

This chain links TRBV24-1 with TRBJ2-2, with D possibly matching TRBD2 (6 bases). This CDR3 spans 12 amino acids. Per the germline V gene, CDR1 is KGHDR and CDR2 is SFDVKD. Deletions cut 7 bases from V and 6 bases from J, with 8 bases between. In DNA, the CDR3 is TGTGCCACCAGAGGGGAGGCCGGGGAGCTGTTTTTT. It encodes CATRGEAGELFF.

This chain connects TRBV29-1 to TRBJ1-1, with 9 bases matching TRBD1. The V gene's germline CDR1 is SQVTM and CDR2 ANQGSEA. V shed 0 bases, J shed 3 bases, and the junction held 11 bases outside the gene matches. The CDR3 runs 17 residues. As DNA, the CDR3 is TGCAGCGTTGAAGACCCCGCCGGGACAGGGTTGGACACTGAAGCTTTCTTT. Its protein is CSVEDPAGTGLDTEAFF.

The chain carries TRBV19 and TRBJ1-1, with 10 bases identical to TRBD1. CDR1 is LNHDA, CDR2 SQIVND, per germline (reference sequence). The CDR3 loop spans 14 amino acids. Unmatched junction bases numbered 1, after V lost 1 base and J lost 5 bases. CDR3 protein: CASSIGQGATEAFF. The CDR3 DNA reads TGTGCCAGTAGTATAGGACAGGGGGCGACTGAAGCTTTCTTT.

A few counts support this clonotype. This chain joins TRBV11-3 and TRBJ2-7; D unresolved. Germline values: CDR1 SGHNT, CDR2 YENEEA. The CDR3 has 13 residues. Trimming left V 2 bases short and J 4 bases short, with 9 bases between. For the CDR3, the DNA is TGTGCCAGCAGCTTATCAGAGTGGTACGAGCAGTACTTC. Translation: CASSLSEWYEQYF.

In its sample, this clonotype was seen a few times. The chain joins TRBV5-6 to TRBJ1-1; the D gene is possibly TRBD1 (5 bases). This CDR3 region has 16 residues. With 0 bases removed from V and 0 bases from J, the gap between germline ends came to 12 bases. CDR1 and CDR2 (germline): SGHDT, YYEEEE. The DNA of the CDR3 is TGTGCCAGCAGCTTGGCCGGGGCTCTCATGAACACTGAAGCTTTCTTT. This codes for CASSLAGALMNTEAFF.

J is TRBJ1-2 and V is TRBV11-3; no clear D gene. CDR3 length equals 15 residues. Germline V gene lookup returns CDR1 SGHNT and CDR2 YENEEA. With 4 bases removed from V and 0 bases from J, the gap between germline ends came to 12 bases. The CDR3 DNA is TGTGCCAGCAGCTCCAGGACGGAAGCTAACTATGGCTACACCTTC. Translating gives CASSSRTEANYGYTF.

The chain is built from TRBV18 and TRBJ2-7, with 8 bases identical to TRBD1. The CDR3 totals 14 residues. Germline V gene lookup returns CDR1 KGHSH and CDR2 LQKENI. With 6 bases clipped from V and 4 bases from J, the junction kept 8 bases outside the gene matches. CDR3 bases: TGTGCCAGCTCGGGACAGGAGCGCGGTTACGAGCAGTACTTC. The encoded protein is CASSGQERGYEQYF.

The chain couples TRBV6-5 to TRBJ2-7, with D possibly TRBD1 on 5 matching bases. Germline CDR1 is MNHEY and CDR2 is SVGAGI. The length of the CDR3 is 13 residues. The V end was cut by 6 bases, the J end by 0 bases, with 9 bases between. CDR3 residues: CASSRVSSYEQYF. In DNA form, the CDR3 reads TGTGCCAGCAGCAGGGTAAGCTCCTACGAGCAGTACTTC.

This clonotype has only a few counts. CDR3 amino acids: CASNRDSHSNQPQHF. In nucleotides, the CDR3 is TGTGCCAGTAACCGGGACAGCCATAGCAATCAGCCCCAGCATTTT. The chain links TRBV19 to TRBJ1-5, with 7 bases matching TRBD1. V gave up 7 bases and J gave up 0 bases; unmatched junction bases: 6. CDR3 size: 15 residues. Germline CDR1 LNHDA, CDR2 SQIVND (reference sequence).

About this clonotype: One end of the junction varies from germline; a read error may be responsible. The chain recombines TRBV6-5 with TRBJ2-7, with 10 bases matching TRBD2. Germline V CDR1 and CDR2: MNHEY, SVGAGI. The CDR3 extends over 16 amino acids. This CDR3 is CASSYSASGSPYGQYF. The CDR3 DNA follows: TGTGCCAGCAGTTACTCCGCTAGCGGGAGTCCCTACGGGCAGTACTTC.

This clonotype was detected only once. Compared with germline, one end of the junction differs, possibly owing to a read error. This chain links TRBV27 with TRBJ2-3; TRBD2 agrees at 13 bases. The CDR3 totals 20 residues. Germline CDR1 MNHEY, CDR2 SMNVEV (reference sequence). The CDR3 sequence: CTSSLSGLAGERQFTDTQYF. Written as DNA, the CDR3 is TGTACCAGCAGTTTATCTGGACTAGCGGGAGAGAGGCAATTCACAGATACGCAGTATTTT.

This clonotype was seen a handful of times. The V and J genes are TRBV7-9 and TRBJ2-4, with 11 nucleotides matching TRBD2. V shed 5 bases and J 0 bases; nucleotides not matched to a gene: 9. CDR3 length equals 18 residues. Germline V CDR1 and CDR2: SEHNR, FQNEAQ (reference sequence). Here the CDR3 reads CASSRTSGSALAKNIQYF. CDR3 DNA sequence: TGTGCCAGCAGCCGGACTAGCGGGTCTGCCTTAGCCAAAAACATTCAGTACTTC.

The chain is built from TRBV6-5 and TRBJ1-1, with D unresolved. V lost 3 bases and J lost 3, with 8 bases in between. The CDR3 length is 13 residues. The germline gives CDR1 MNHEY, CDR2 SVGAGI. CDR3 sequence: CASSYGSYTEAFF. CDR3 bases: TGTGCCAGCAGTTATGGGAGTTACACTGAAGCTTTCTTT.

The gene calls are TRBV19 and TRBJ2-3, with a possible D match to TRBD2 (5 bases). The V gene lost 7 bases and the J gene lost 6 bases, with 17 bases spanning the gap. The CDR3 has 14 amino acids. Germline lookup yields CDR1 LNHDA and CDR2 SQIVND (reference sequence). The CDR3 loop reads CASTGPGRADTQYF. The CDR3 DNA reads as TGTGCCAGTACCGGACCCGGGCGGGCTGATACGCAGTATTTT.

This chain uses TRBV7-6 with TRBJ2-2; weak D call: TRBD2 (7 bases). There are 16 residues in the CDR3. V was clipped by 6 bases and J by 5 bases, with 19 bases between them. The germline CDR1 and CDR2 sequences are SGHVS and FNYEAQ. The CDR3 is CASRLTGGLGTGELFF. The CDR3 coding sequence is TGTGCCAGCAGACTCACGGGGGGCCTCGGAACCGGGGAGCTGTTTTTT.

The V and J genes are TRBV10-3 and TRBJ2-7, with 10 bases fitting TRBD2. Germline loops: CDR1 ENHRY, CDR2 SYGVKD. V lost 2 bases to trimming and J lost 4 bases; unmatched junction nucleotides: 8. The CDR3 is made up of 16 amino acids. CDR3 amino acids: CAISEKLAGADYEQYF. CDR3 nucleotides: TGTGCCATCAGTGAGAAGCTAGCGGGGGCCGATTACGAGCAGTACTTC.

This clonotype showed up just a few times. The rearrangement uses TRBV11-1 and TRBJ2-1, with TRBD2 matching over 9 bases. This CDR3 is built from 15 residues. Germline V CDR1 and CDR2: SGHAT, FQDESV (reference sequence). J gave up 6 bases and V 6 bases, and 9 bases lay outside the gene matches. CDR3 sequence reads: CASSPRGGALNEQFF. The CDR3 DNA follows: TGTGCCAGCAGTCCCCGCGGGGGGGCCCTCAATGAGCAGTTCTTC. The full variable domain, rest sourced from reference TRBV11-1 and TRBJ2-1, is EAEVAQSPRYKITEKSQAVAFWCDPISGHATLYWYRQILGQGPELLVQFQDESVVDDSQLPKDRFSAERLKGVDSTLKIQPAELGDSAMYLCASSPRGGALNEQFFGPGTRLTVL.

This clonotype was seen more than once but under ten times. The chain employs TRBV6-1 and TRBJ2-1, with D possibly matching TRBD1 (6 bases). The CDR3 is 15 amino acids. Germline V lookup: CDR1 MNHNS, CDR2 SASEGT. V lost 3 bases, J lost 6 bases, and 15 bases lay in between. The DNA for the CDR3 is TGTGCCAGCAGTGACAGGGGCGATTCGTTCAATGAGCAGTTCTTC. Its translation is CASSDRGDSFNEQFF.

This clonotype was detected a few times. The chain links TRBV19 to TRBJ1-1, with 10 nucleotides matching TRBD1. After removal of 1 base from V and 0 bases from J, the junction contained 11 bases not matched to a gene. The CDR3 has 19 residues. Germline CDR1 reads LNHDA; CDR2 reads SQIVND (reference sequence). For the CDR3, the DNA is TGTGCCAGTAGTATAGTGGGACCGGGACAGGGGATCATGAACACTGAAGCTTTCTTT. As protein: CASSIVGPGQGIMNTEAFF.

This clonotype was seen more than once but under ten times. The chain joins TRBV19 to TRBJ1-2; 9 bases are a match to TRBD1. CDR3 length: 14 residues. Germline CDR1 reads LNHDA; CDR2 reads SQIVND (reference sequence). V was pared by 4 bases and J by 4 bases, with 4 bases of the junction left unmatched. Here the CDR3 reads CASSKPGQGYGYTF. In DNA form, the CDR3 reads TGTGCCAGTAGTAAACCGGGACAGGGCTATGGCTACACCTTC.

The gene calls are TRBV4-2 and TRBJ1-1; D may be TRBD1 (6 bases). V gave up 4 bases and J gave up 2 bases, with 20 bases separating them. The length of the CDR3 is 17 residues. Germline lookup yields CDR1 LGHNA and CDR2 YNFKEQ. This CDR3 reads CASSPFPEGTTNTEAFF. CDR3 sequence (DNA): TGTGCCAGCAGCCCTTTCCCGGAGGGGACAACTAACACTGAAGCTTTCTTT.

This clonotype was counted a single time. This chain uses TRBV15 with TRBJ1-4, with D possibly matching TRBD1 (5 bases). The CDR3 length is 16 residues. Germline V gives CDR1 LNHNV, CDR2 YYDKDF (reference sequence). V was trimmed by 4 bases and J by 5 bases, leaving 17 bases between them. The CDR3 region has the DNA TGTGCCACCAGCAATGCCCCGGGACTGGTGAATGAAAAACTGTTTTTT. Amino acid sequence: CATSNAPGLVNEKLFF.

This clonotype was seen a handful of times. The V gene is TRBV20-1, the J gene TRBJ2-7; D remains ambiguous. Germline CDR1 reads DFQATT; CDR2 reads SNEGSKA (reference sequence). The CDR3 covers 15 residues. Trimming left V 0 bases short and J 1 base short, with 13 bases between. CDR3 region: CSARDRVRPSYEQYF. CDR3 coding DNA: TGCAGTGCTAGAGATAGAGTCCGGCCTTCCTACGAGCAGTACTTC.